This T cell receptor (beta chain) was recovered during a study of shared clonotypes between healthy human individuals. Study observations and caveats: Few donors limited the genetic and exposure-history diversity represented. The study found approximately 5% of naive CD4 clonotypes shared across a few donors.

Deep-level assay runs were performed. Sequencing used immunoSEQ multiplex PCR; TCRdb keeps in-frame clones, though not all of them. The sample consists of 2.3 million or so clones, 90% to 95% of them appearing once. Per the germline V gene, CDR1 is SGHRS and CDR2 is YFSETQ. The CDR3 consists of 15 residues. Trimming stripped 4 bases from V and 1 base from J, with 11 bases between. As for this clone: The antigen is not known.

The sample taken for sequencing was naive CD4+ T cells from PBMCs. Subset defined: CD45RA+ positively selected. This TCR came from a man between 18 and 29 years old in good health. Some clones in this sample may be carry-over from other donors' samples. V usage is TRBV5-1 and J usage is TRBJ2-2; possible D gene TRBD1, 6 bases. The chain's CDR3 is CASSRRQENTGELFF. The CDR3 region has the DNA TGCGCCAGCAGCAGAAGACAGGAGAACACCGGGGAGCTGTTTTTT. The variable domain in full, with the rest retrieved from reference TRBV5-1 and TRBJ2-2, is KAGVTQTPRYLIKTRGQQVTLSCSPISGHRSVSWYQQTPGQGLQFLFEYFSETQRNKGNFPGRFSGRQFSNSRSEMNVSTLELGDSALYLCASSRRQENTGELFFGEGSRLTVL.